The 16 T cell receptor beta chains below all came from one sample that was sequenced in a study of blood T cell repertoires in COVID-19. Sequenced by immunoSEQ multiplex PCR; TCRdb stores in-frame clones only, minus some. The sample has 150,000 or so clones; about 93% are singletons. The sample was peripheral blood. Receptors were obtained from a woman between 50 and 59 years old with acute or convalescent COVID-19.

This chain joins TRBV7-8 and TRBJ1-1, with 9 bases matching TRBD1. The ends lost 5 bases at V and 3 bases at J; junction bases unmatched: 4. Germline-derived CDR1 and CDR2 are SGHVS and FQNEAQ. CDR3 length: 14 residues. The DNA for the CDR3 is TGTGCCAGCAGCCAACGACAGGGGGACACTGAAGCTTTCTTT. Translating it yields CASSQRQGDTEAFF.

The CDR3 DNA follows: TGTGCCAGAAGCTTTGGTGGGCCCGTAGAGACCCAGTACTTC. Its protein product is CARSFGGPVETQYF. The V gene is TRBV7-5, the J gene TRBJ2-5; the D call TRBD1 from the table was never checked on the DNA. TRBV7-5 is labeled a pseudogene. The CDR3 is made up of 14 amino acids.

The chain is built from TRBV2 and TRBJ1-2; tentative D call: TRBD1 (5 bases). This CDR3 has 14 amino acids. Germline CDR1 is SNHLY and CDR2 is FYNNEI. The ends were cut back, 7 bases at V and 3 bases at J, with 15 bases in the middle. The CDR3 protein is CASNPGGGYYGYTF. In DNA, the CDR3 is TGTGCCAGCAATCCAGGCGGGGGATACTATGGCTACACCTTC. Full variable domain (outside the CDR3, taken from reference TRBV2 and TRBJ1-2): EPEVTQTPSHQVTQMGQEVILRCVPISNHLYFYWYRQILGQKVEFLVSFYNNEISEKSEIFDDQFSVERPDGSNFTLKIRSTKLEDSAMYFCASNPGGGYYGYTFGSGTRLTVV.

This clone was seen repeatedly, ten times or more. The chain couples TRBV15 to TRBJ1-1; 7 bases agree with TRBD1. Losses at the gene ends were 0 bases for V and 0 bases for J; bases not matched to a gene: 10. CDR3 length: 18 residues. Looked up from germline, CDR1 is LNHNV and CDR2 is YYDKDF (reference sequence). This chain's CDR3 is CATSREGGTAYMNTEAFF. The CDR3 DNA reads TGTGCCACCAGCAGAGAAGGGGGGACAGCTTACATGAACACTGAAGCTTTCTTT.

V and J are TRBV2 and TRBJ2-3; D may be TRBD2 (7 bases). This CDR3 is built from 13 residues. The germline V gene has CDR1 SNHLY and CDR2 FYNNEI. V lost 11 bases and J lost 7, with 19 bases in between. The CDR3 sequence: CAGGRGRENTQYF. CDR3 bases: TGTGCCGGGGGGAGGGGGAGAGAAAATACGCAGTATTTT.

The gene calls are TRBV24-1 and TRBJ2-5; 10 positions match TRBD1. V shed 2 bases and J 1 base; nucleotides not matched to a gene: 3. The CDR3 covers 16 residues. Germline lookup yields CDR1 KGHDR and CDR2 SFDVKD. The CDR3 DNA sequence: TGTGCCACCAGTGATTGGCGGACAGGGGGCCAAGAGACCCAGTACTTC. Its translation is CATSDWRTGGQETQYF.

The gene calls are TRBV10-3 and TRBJ1-1, with 8 positions matching TRBD1. Per the germline V gene, CDR1 is ENHRY and CDR2 is SYGVKD. The CDR3 runs to 14 residues. V shed 9 bases and J 1 base; nucleotides not matched to a gene: 7. The CDR3 here is CAITFDRGNTEAFF. CDR3 coding DNA: TGTGCCATAACCTTCGACAGGGGGAACACTGAAGCTTTCTTT.

This chain links TRBV7-9 with TRBJ1-2; D might be TRBD1 (5 bases). The V gene's germline CDR1 is SEHNR and CDR2 FQNEAQ (reference sequence). Trimming removed 0 bases from V and 2 bases from J, with 7 bases in between. This CDR3 region has 14 residues. CDR3 amino acids: CASSLAQGNYGYTF. CDR3 nucleotides: TGTGCCAGCAGCTTAGCGCAGGGAAACTATGGCTACACCTTC.

V is TRBV25-1 and J is TRBJ1-4; D is ambiguous. Trimming stripped 1 base from V and 0 bases from J, with 6 bases between. The CDR3 runs to 15 residues. In germline, CDR1 is MGHDK, CDR2 SYGVNS. Here the CDR3 DNA reads TGTGCCAGCAGTGAATTGGAGACAACTAATGAAAAACTGTTTTTT. It codes for CASSELETTNEKLFF.

The V gene is TRBV5-4, the J gene TRBJ1-1; 8 bases align to TRBD1. Germline lookup yields CDR1 SGHNT and CDR2 YYREEE (reference sequence). Germline trimming cut 4 bases from V and 0 bases from J; bases unmatched to any gene: 8. This CDR3 is 16 amino acids long. The CDR3 DNA sequence: TGTGCCAGCAGCCCGGGACAGGCCTTCATGAACACTGAAGCTTTCTTT. Translation gives CASSPGQAFMNTEAFF.

J is TRBJ2-7 and V is TRBV9, with D possibly TRBD1 on 5 matching bases. The CDR3 runs 13 residues. CDR1 and CDR2 from the germline V gene are SGDLS and YYNGEE. V shed 4 bases and J shed 3 bases, with 11 bases lying between them. This CDR3 reads CASSLDINYEQYF. The CDR3 coding sequence is TGTGCCAGCAGCCTGGACATCAACTACGAGCAGTACTTC.

V usage is TRBV6-5 and J usage is TRBJ1-2; 9 bases are shared with TRBD1. The V gene's germline CDR1 is MNHEY and CDR2 SVGAGI. The length of the CDR3 is 13 residues. V was clipped by 4 bases and J by 12 bases; unmatched bases: 9. CDR3 protein: CASSSGTGILDTF. As DNA, the CDR3 is TGTGCCAGCAGTTCCGGGACAGGGATTTTAGACACCTTC.

This sequence joins TRBV6-5 and TRBJ1-1; the D gene is possibly TRBD1 (5 bases). Germline V gives CDR1 MNHEY, CDR2 SVGAGI. Trimming left V 4 bases short and J 0 bases short, with 12 bases between. This CDR3 is 15 amino acids long. CDR3 loop: CASSSRGNMNTEAFF. The CDR3 coding sequence is TGTGCCAGCAGTTCCCGGGGGAACATGAACACTGAAGCTTTCTTT.

The J gene is TRBJ1-2, the V gene TRBV5-1, with D possibly being TRBD1 (5 bases). The germline V gene has CDR1 SGHRS and CDR2 YFSETQ. The ends were cut back, 5 bases at V and 6 bases at J, with 14 bases in the middle. This CDR3 has 13 residues. The CDR3, as DNA: TGCGCCAGCAGGACAGTCGTTTTGGATGGCTACACCTTC. Encoded protein: CASRTVVLDGYTF.

The chain links TRBV6-2 or TRBV6-3 to TRBJ1-2, with D maybe TRBD1 (5 bases). There are 13 residues in the CDR3. V lost 6 bases to trimming and J lost 8 bases, with 16 bases between them. Germline V CDR1 and CDR2: MNHEY, SVGEGT. The CDR3 bases are TGTGCCAGCAGCCTAGACAGTTCTGAGGGCTACACCTTC. The encoded protein is CASSLDSSEGYTF.

This clone has more than one count but fewer than ten. The genes are TRBV19 and TRBJ1-2; D gene unclear. This CDR3 has 15 amino acids. CDR1 is LNHDA, CDR2 SQIVND, per germline (reference sequence). Trimming removed 0 bases at V and 4 bases at J, with 12 bases between. The CDR3: CASSIDRELVYGYTF. The CDR3 region has the DNA TGTGCCAGTAGTATAGATCGGGAATTGGTCTATGGCTACACCTTC.